This TCR beta chain was captured in a study of cytomegalovirus exposure and HLA in healthy donors. 60 Vbeta and 13 Jbeta primers were used in PCR. The data were produced by immunoSEQ multiplex PCR, yet TCRdb's version contains in-frame clones alone and is incomplete. The sample carries about 140,000 clones, 75% to 85% recorded once. Germline-derived CDR1 and CDR2 are GTSNPN and SVGIG (reference sequence). The CDR3 is made up of 16 amino acids. V trimming: 3 bases; J trimming: 2 bases; junction bases outside the gene matches: 9. Overall study results and limits: Accurate prediction of HLA-A and HLA-B alleles (for most subjects) was reportedly achieved from TCR beta sequences. In a later analysis, a missense DCLRE1C variant was linked to TCR beta V- and J-gene trimming. Cytomegalovirus-associated status was assigned to 150 to 200 TCR beta chains.

A word on this clone: The antigen is not known.

The sequence derives from a woman aged 18-29 years in good health and CMV-seropositive. The gene calls are TRBV30 and TRBJ2-5; the match to TRBD2 covers 10 bases. The sample taken for sequencing was PBMCs. This chain's CDR3 is CAWRLAGVSPQETQYF. The CDR3 DNA reads TGTGCCTGGAGGCTAGCGGGGGTCTCTCCTCAAGAGACCCAGTACTTC. Drawing the rest from reference TRBV30 and TRBJ2-5, the complete variable domain is SQTIHQWPATLVQPVGSPLSLECTVEGTSNPNLYWYRQAAGRGLQLLFYSVGIGQISSEVPQNLSASRPQDRQFILSSKKLLLSDSGFYLCAWRLAGVSPQETQYFGPGTRLLVL.